The 2 T cell receptor beta chains below were found in one sample sequenced in a study of control samples from healthy donors and cancer patients. Assay: immunoSEQ multiplex PCR; the TCRdb copy retains only in-frame clones and omits some. The profile shows approximately 100,000 clones, 88% of them singletons. The sequencing input was blood. These receptor sequences come from a young man in good health.

This rearrangement joins TRBV24-1 to TRBJ2-2; tentative D call: TRBD1 (5 bases). Trimming removed 0 bases from V and 6 bases from J, with 16 bases in between. The CDR3 loop spans 17 amino acids. The germline gives CDR1 KGHDR, CDR2 SFDVKD. The CDR3 sequence is CATSDLHGQGIPGELFF. Here the CDR3 DNA reads TGTGCCACCAGTGATTTGCACGGGCAGGGTATACCCGGGGAGCTGTTTTTT.

The count of this clone is one. This chain connects TRBV5-5 to TRBJ1-4; 9 bases map to TRBD1. The V segment lost 0 bases and the J segment 7 bases; nucleotides outside the gene matches: 7. CDR1 and CDR2 from the germline V gene are SGHKS and YYEKEE (reference sequence). The CDR3 contains 16 residues. Here the CDR3 reads CASSLGSGTGLEKLFF. CDR3 DNA: TGTGCCAGCAGCTTGGGATCGGGGACAGGGCTTGAAAAACTGTTTTTT.